Presented here are 24 T cell receptor beta chains from one specimen sequenced in a study of control samples from healthy donors and cancer patients. Profiled with immunoSEQ multiplex PCR; TCRdb holds only in-frame clones, not every one. The sample contains roughly 95,000 clones, 92% of which appear only once. The sample consisted of blood. The receptors derive from a human donor in good health. The donor label of this sample is uncertain.

This chain links TRBV24-1 with TRBJ2-2; no clear D. The CDR3 is 14 amino acids. Germline CDR1 KGHDR, CDR2 SFDVKD. Deletions cut 3 bases from V and 6 bases from J, with 10 bases between. This chain's CDR3 is CATSDAGGPGELFF. CDR3 nucleotides: TGTGCCACCAGTGATGCCGGTGGCCCCGGGGAGCTGTTTTTT.

V and J are TRBV24-1 and TRBJ1-2; D gene unclear. CDR3 length equals 11 residues. Trimming left V 4 bases short and J 4 bases short, with 3 bases between. Germline values: CDR1 KGHDR, CDR2 SFDVKD. CDR3 in amino acids: CATSEGYGYTF. Written as DNA, the CDR3 is TGTGCCACCAGTGAGGGCTATGGCTACACCTTC.

This clone was detected once. The chain has TRBV28 and TRBJ2-3, with 9 bases identical to TRBD2. There are 18 residues in the CDR3. Looked up from germline, CDR1 is MDHEN and CDR2 is SYDVKM. With V trimmed by 7 bases and J by 2 bases, 16 bases remained unmatched. In DNA form, the CDR3 reads TGTGCCAGCAAGATCCCAGGAGCGGGGGGTTCCTACACAGATACGCAGTATTTT. Protein product: CASKIPGAGGSYTDTQYF.

The DNA of the CDR3 is TGTGCCAGCAGCTTGGCTACTGAGCAGTTCTTC. Protein: CASSLATEQFF. The rearrangement joins TRBV5-5 to TRBJ2-1; D unresolved. In germline, CDR1 is SGHKS, CDR2 YYEKEE (reference sequence). The CDR3 runs to 11 residues. With 0 bases removed from V and 9 bases from J, the gap between germline ends came to 4 bases.

The chain has TRBV6-6 and TRBJ2-7; 9 nucleotides line up with TRBD1. The CDR3 consists of 19 residues. Looked up from germline, CDR1 is MNHNY and CDR2 is SVGAGI (reference sequence). The trim removed 5 bases at V and 2 bases at J, leaving 19 bases unmatched. CDR3 residues: CASSLLGWDRVSGPYEQYV. The DNA for the CDR3 is TGTGCCAGCAGTCTTCTCGGCTGGGACAGGGTCTCCGGGCCCTACGAGCAGTACGTC.

This sequence joins TRBV19 and TRBJ2-3, with TRBD1 matching over 7 bases. Per germline, CDR1 LNHDA and CDR2 SQIVND (reference sequence). The ends lost 7 bases at V and 2 bases at J; junction bases unmatched: 6. This CDR3 comprises 14 residues. The CDR3 here is CASKRGQYTDTQYF. As DNA, the CDR3 is TGTGCCAGTAAACGGGGACAGTACACAGATACGCAGTATTTT.

The rearrangement joins TRBV7-9 to TRBJ1-1; D is ambiguous. V was trimmed by 1 base and J by 8 bases, leaving 8 bases between them. The length of the CDR3 is 12 residues. Germline CDR1 is SEHNR and CDR2 is FQNEAQ (reference sequence). CDR3 in amino acids: CASSLGETEAFF. DNA for the CDR3: TGTGCCAGCAGCTTAGGAGAAACGGAAGCTTTCTTT.

This clone was seen once. V is TRBV18 and J is TRBJ1-5; D possibly corresponds to TRBD1 (5 bases). Trimming shortened V by 3 bases and J by 1 base, and 13 bases separated the two germline ends. From germline, CDR1 is KGHSH and CDR2 LQKENI. This CDR3 is built from 16 residues. CDR3 nucleotide sequence: TGTGCCAGCTCACCCAACTCTGGGGGGAGCAATCAGCCCCAGCATTTT. The encoded protein is CASSPNSGGSNQPQHF.

The rearrangement links TRBV3-1 (or the pseudogene TRBV3-2) to TRBJ2-2; TRBD1 matches 9 bases. The V gene end was trimmed by 6 bases and the J gene end by 5 bases; junction bases not matched to a gene: 4. Germline V gives CDR1 LGHDT, CDR2 YNNKEL (reference sequence). The CDR3 is 14 residues long. The CDR3 DNA is TGTGCCAGCAGGCGGACAGGGGATACCGGGGAGCTGTTTTTT. Its translation: CASRRTGDTGELFF.

The chain couples TRBV24-1 to TRBJ2-1, with 8 nucleotides matching TRBD2. V gave up 9 bases and J gave up 9 bases; unmatched junction bases: 12. In germline, CDR1 is KGHDR, CDR2 SFDVKD. The CDR3 is 14 residues long. Here the CDR3 reads CATAEGTSRGEQFF. DNA for the CDR3: TGTGCCACCGCCGAGGGGACTAGTAGAGGTGAGCAGTTCTTC.

V usage is TRBV6-5 and J usage is TRBJ2-3; TRBD2 agrees at 10 bases. Germline CDR1 is MNHEY and CDR2 is SVGAGI. CDR3 size: 14 residues. Unmatched junction bases numbered 3, after V lost 6 bases and J lost 3 bases. CDR3 in amino acids: CASRLAGVTDTQYF. Here the CDR3 DNA reads TGTGCCAGCAGGCTAGCGGGGGTGACAGATACGCAGTATTTT.

The chain uses TRBV10-3 and TRBJ2-2, with TRBD1 matching over 8 bases. From germline, CDR1 is ENHRY and CDR2 SYGVKD. CDR3 length equals 13 residues. V was pared by 11 bases and J by 5 bases, with 7 bases of the junction left unmatched. The CDR3 coding sequence is TGTGCCGCACGGACAGGGAGGACCGGGGAGCTGTTTTTT. Its protein is CAARTGRTGELFF.

The chain has TRBV24-1 and TRBJ1-1; no clear D gene. The length of the CDR3 is 12 residues. The V gene lost 5 bases and the J gene lost 1 base, with 4 bases spanning the gap. The V gene's germline CDR1 is KGHDR and CDR2 SFDVKD. CDR3 sequence: CATSGQNTEAFF. The DNA of the CDR3 is TGTGCCACCAGTGGCCAGAACACTGAAGCTTTCTTT.

CDR3 nucleotide sequence: TGTGCCAGCAGTAGGACAGGGAGGTCCTTCTTAAACAATGAGCAGTTCTTC. As protein: CASSRTGRSFLNNEQFF. V gene TRBV7-3 combines with J gene TRBJ2-1, with 8 nucleotides matching TRBD1. The germline gives CDR1 SGHTA, CDR2 FQGTGA. The CDR3 runs to 17 residues. V lost 6 bases to trimming and J lost 5 bases; unmatched junction nucleotides: 15.

This clone has just one count. This chain uses TRBV5-6 with TRBJ2-1; D perhaps matches TRBD2 (5 bases). CDR3 length equals 14 residues. The V gene lost 0 bases and the J gene lost 8 bases, with 12 bases spanning the gap. Germline loops: CDR1 SGHDT, CDR2 YYEEEE. The CDR3 is CASSLAGLAYEQFF. Written as DNA, the CDR3 is TGTGCCAGCAGCTTGGCCGGGCTAGCCTATGAGCAGTTCTTC.

This chain joins TRBV6-5 and TRBJ1-6; D might be TRBD1 (5 bases). CDR3 length: 14 residues. The germline gives CDR1 MNHEY, CDR2 SVGAGI. V shed 6 bases and J shed 5 bases, with 11 bases lying between them. The CDR3 coding sequence is TGTGCCAGCAGGGCGGCGGGACATAATTCACCCCTCCACTTT. It is translated as CASRAAGHNSPLHF.

The chain employs TRBV2 and TRBJ2-5; D assignment may be TRBD1 or TRBD2 (5 bases each). Per the germline V gene, CDR1 is SNHLY and CDR2 is FYNNEI. CDR3 size: 14 residues. The germline V and J ends were trimmed by 6 bases and 0 bases, with 11 bases remaining between them. The CDR3: CASRGGTYQETQYF. The CDR3 coding sequence is TGTGCCAGCAGAGGTGGGACGTACCAAGAGACCCAGTACTTC.

The rearrangement uses TRBV2 and TRBJ1-6; D ambiguous. Per the germline V gene, CDR1 is SNHLY and CDR2 is FYNNEI. With 7 bases removed from V and 5 bases from J, the gap between germline ends came to 12 bases. The CDR3 is made up of 14 amino acids. CDR3 DNA: TGTGCCAGCACCATAAAGTCGGATAATTCACCCCTCCACTTT. Translated, it gives CASTIKSDNSPLHF. The entire variable domain, with the rest obtained from reference TRBV2 and TRBJ1-6, is as follows: EPEVTQTPSHQVTQMGQEVILRCVPISNHLYFYWYRQILGQKVEFLVSFYNNEISEKSEIFDDQFSVERPDGSNFTLKIRSTKLEDSAMYFCASTIKSDNSPLHFGNGTRLTVT.

A single count supports this clone. V usage is TRBV19 and J usage is TRBJ1-2, with D maybe TRBD1 (5 bases). In germline, CDR1 is LNHDA, CDR2 SQIVND (reference sequence). The CDR3 contains 15 residues. The V end was cut by 6 bases, the J end by 3 bases, with 17 bases between. The CDR3 nucleotides are TGTGCCAGTAGAAAGAATGGGGGAATTGACTATGGCTACACCTTC. Amino acids: CASRKNGGIDYGYTF.

This clone was found once. The chain links TRBV5-6 to TRBJ2-7; TRBD2 is a possible D gene (5 bases). There are 14 residues in the CDR3. Germline values: CDR1 SGHDT, CDR2 YYEEEE. Trimming stripped 0 bases from V and 2 bases from J, with 9 bases between. As DNA, the CDR3 is TGTGCCAGCAGCTTGGGTTCGGGAACCTACGAGCAGTACGTC. This gives the protein CASSLGSGTYEQYV.

This sequence joins TRBV5-1 and TRBJ2-1; a weak D match, TRBD1 (5 bases). In germline, CDR1 is SGHRS, CDR2 YFSETQ. V was trimmed by 2 bases and J by 6 bases, leaving 18 bases between them. The CDR3 is made up of 16 amino acids. The CDR3 coding sequence is TGCGCCAGCAGCTTAAATCTCGGGCAGGGAAGCAATGAGCAGTTCTTC. It codes for CASSLNLGQGSNEQFF.

The chain combines TRBV5-6 with TRBJ1-6, with D tentatively TRBD1 (6 bases). Trimming cost V 4 bases and J 3 bases, with 17 bases left between them. The CDR3 consists of 17 residues. Germline V gene data show CDR1 as SGHDT and CDR2 as YYEEEE. The CDR3 nucleotides read TGTGCCAGCAGCAATGGACAGCTAACAATCTATAATTCACCCCTCCACTTT. Translating gives CASSNGQLTIYNSPLHF.

This chain uses TRBV12-5 with TRBJ2-3, with D perhaps being TRBD1 or TRBD2 (6 bases each). This CDR3 has 18 residues. V was pared by 1 base and J by 6 bases, with 23 bases between. The germline CDR1 and CDR2 sequences are LGHNT and FRNRAP. The CDR3 is CASGLEGPRGLLRDTQYF. The CDR3 nucleotides read TGTGCTAGTGGTTTGGAGGGCCCCCGGGGGCTCCTAAGGGATACGCAGTATTTT.

The chain joins TRBV28 to TRBJ1-5; the D is unclear. Germline loops: CDR1 MDHEN, CDR2 SYDVKM. This CDR3 is built from 14 residues. The V gene lost 4 bases and the J gene lost 9 bases, with 16 bases spanning the gap. DNA of the CDR3: TGTGCCAGCAGTTCCCAGGTCAGACGTGGGCCCCAGCATTTT. Translated: CASSSQVRRGPQHF.